Each of the 28 T cell receptor beta chains below was sequenced from the same sample in a study of shared clonotypes between healthy human individuals. Naive CD8 cells, CD45RO-negative and positively selected for CCR7, excluded terminally differentiated effector memory CD45RA+ cells. Generated by immunoSEQ multiplex PCR, the TCRdb table keeps only in-frame clones and is missing some. This sample has hundreds of thousands of clones, with 92% found just once. The sequenced sample was naive CD8+ T cells sorted from blood. The receptors here all came from a man younger than 45 in good health.

This rearrangement joins TRBV6-5 to TRBJ1-1; tentatively, D is TRBD1 (6 bases). CDR1 is MNHEY, CDR2 SVGAGI, per germline. This CDR3 has 13 amino acids. Trimming left V 4 bases short and J 5 bases short, with 11 bases between. The CDR3 reads CASSLQGSTEAFF. The CDR3 DNA sequence: TGTGCCAGCAGTTTACAGGGTTCAACTGAAGCTTTCTTT.

This rearrangement joins TRBV27 to TRBJ2-1, with 14 bases fitting TRBD2. CDR3 length: 17 amino acids. V dropped 3 bases and J dropped 8; count of bases not matched to a gene: 9. Germline V CDR1 and CDR2: MNHEY, SMNVEV (reference sequence). CDR3 in DNA: TGTGCCAGCAGTTTCCTCTCGACTAGCGGGAGGGTCGATGAGCAGTTCTTC. Translating gives CASSFLSTSGRVDEQFF.

The chain has TRBV7-9 and TRBJ2-2; the match to TRBD2 covers 10 bases. V trimming: 5 bases; J trimming: 7 bases; junction bases outside the gene matches: 13. This CDR3 has 17 residues. In germline, CDR1 is SEHNR, CDR2 FQNEAQ (reference sequence). As DNA, the CDR3 is TGTGCCAGCAGCCCCGGGACTAGCGAATTGGGCGACGGGGAGCTGTTTTTT. Translating gives CASSPGTSELGDGELFF.

The chain joins TRBV4-1 to TRBJ1-5; weak D call: TRBD1 (6 bases). Germline V CDR1 and CDR2: MGHRA, YSYEKL. V lost 0 bases and J lost 0, with 12 bases in between. The CDR3 spans 17 residues. CDR3 nucleotides: TGCGCCAGCAGCCAAGAGGGAGGGGGGTATAGCAATCAGCCCCAGCATTTT. Its translation: CASSQEGGGYSNQPQHF.

This chain's CDR3 is CASSQPGLAVYEQYF. DNA for the CDR3: TGTGCCAGCAGTCAGCCGGGACTAGCGGTTTACGAGCAGTACTTC. The V call is TRBV6-4, the J call TRBJ2-7; 11 bases line up with TRBD2. Germline CDR1 is MRHNA and CDR2 is SNTAGT. There are 15 residues in the CDR3. The J segment lost 4 bases and the V segment lost 5 bases, leaving 7 bases of the junction unmatched.

V usage is TRBV5-8 and J usage is TRBJ1-2; the match to TRBD1 covers 7 bases. The CDR3 runs 16 residues. Per germline, CDR1 SGHTS and CDR2 YDEGEE. V trimming: 3 bases; J trimming: 4 bases; junction bases outside the gene matches: 12. The CDR3 is CASSYLLGTETYGYTF. The CDR3 DNA is TGTGCCAGCAGCTATCTGCTGGGGACAGAAACCTATGGCTACACCTTC.

The genes are TRBV2 and TRBJ2-7; 9 bases are a match to TRBD1. The CDR3 is 16 amino acids. The germline V gene has CDR1 SNHLY and CDR2 FYNNEI. After removal of 9 bases from V and 0 bases from J, the junction contained 12 bases not matched to a gene. The CDR3 is CARIRPSGQGSYEQYF. Written as DNA, the CDR3 is TGTGCCAGGATCCGACCTTCGGGACAGGGCTCCTACGAGCAGTACTTC.

V gene TRBV7-2 combines with J gene TRBJ2-5, with 7 bases that match TRBD2. V lost 3 bases, J lost 5 bases, and 12 bases stayed unmatched. Germline CDR1 reads SGHTA; CDR2 reads FQGNSA. This CDR3 contains 16 residues. DNA for the CDR3: TGTGCCAGCAGCTTTTTAGCGGGCGATGGGATTGAGACCCAGTACTTC. Protein product: CASSFLAGDGIETQYF. Combining the CDR3 with reference TRBV7-2 and TRBJ2-5 gives the whole variable domain GAGVSQSPSNKVTEKGKDVELRCDPISGHTALYWYRQSLGQGLEFLIYFQGNSAPDKSGLPSDRFSAERTGGSVSTLTIQRTQQEDSAVYLCASSFLAGDGIETQYFGPGTRLLVL.

This chain uses TRBV30 with TRBJ2-3; D is ambiguous. The CDR3 runs to 15 residues. From germline, CDR1 is GTSNPN and CDR2 SVGIG (reference sequence). V lost 0 bases to trimming and J lost 2 bases, with 12 bases between them. Here the CDR3 reads CAWSVHGSSTDTQYF. CDR3 DNA: TGTGCCTGGAGTGTACACGGTTCGTCCACAGATACGCAGTATTTT.

With regard to this clone: A junction boundary mismatches the germline segment, possibly from a read error. This chain uses TRBV6-5 with TRBJ1-4; 9 nucleotides match TRBD1. There are 11 residues in the CDR3. In germline, CDR1 is MNHEY, CDR2 SVGAGI. The DNA of the CDR3 is TGTGCCAGCAGTTACGACGGACAGGGGCTTTTT. Translated, it gives CASSYDGQGLF.

Only one count was recorded for this clone. The chain links TRBV7-9 to TRBJ2-5; D not resolved. The length of the CDR3 is 15 residues. Germline CDR1 SEHNR, CDR2 FQNEAQ (reference sequence). Trimming took off 2 bases at V and 2 bases at J, with 12 bases between the two ends. The CDR3 is CASSLFWQTQETQYF. The CDR3, as DNA: TGTGCCAGCAGCTTATTTTGGCAAACTCAAGAGACCCAGTACTTC.

The rearrangement uses TRBV6-1 and TRBJ2-1; possible D gene TRBD1, 6 bases. The V end was cut by 4 bases, the J end by 1 base, with 11 bases between. This CDR3 has 15 residues. CDR1 is MNHNS and CDR2 is SASEGT in the germline V gene. As DNA, the CDR3 is TGTGCCAGCAGTGTGACAGGTACATCCTACAATGAGCAGTTCTTC. Protein product: CASSVTGTSYNEQFF.

The CDR3 protein is CASRSASGGPQETQYF. DNA of the CDR3: TGTGCCAGCAGGTCAGCTAGCGGAGGCCCCCAAGAGACCCAGTACTTC. The chain is built from TRBV7-2 and TRBJ2-5; 7 bases map to TRBD2. Per germline, CDR1 SGHTA and CDR2 FQGNSA. Trimming cost V 6 bases and J 1 base; bases outside gene matches: 11. The CDR3 is 16 residues long.

V gene TRBV11-2 combines with J gene TRBJ2-7; D is perhaps TRBD1 or TRBD2 (5 bases each). The CDR3 length is 15 residues. V lost 1 base, J lost 2 bases, and 12 bases lay in between. Germline V gene data show CDR1 as SGHAT and CDR2 as FQNNGV. The CDR3 spells CASSLGLGTTYEQYF. CDR3 bases: TGTGCCAGCAGCTTAGGTCTCGGGACCACCTACGAGCAGTACTTC.

The chain employs TRBV6-5 and TRBJ1-5; D unresolved. This CDR3 spans 14 amino acids. CDR1 is MNHEY and CDR2 is SVGAGI in the germline V gene. Trimming took 2 bases from V and 3 from J, leaving 8 bases between them. CDR3 protein: CASSYRAANQPQHF. The CDR3 DNA reads as TGTGCCAGCAGTTACCGGGCAGCCAATCAGCCCCAGCATTTT.

The V call is TRBV6-5, the J call TRBJ2-7; 11 bases match TRBD1. This CDR3 contains 13 residues. CDR1 and CDR2 from the germline V gene are MNHEY and SVGAGI. Losses at the gene ends were 8 bases for V and 1 base for J; bases not matched to a gene: 1. The CDR3, as DNA: TGTGCCAGCGGGACAGGGGGTTCCTACGAGCAGTACTTC. Translating it yields CASGTGGSYEQYF.

The genes are TRBV5-1 and TRBJ1-1; D gene unclear. CDR3 length equals 11 residues. Germline assignment: CDR1 SGHRS and CDR2 YFSETQ. The germline V and J ends were trimmed by 0 bases and 7 bases, with 4 bases remaining between them. CDR3 DNA: TGCGCCAGCAGCTTGGGAAGTGAAGCTTTCTTT. Protein product: CASSLGSEAFF.

The chain is built from TRBV6-6 and TRBJ2-3; no clear D gene. This CDR3 has 11 amino acids. CDR1 MNHNY and CDR2 SVGAGI come from the germline V gene (reference sequence). Trimming removed 5 bases from V and 5 bases from J, with 5 bases in between. The CDR3 loop reads CASSLGDTQYF. The CDR3 DNA reads TGTGCCAGCAGTCTGGGAGATACGCAGTATTTT.

This clone was seen more than once but under ten times. The CDR3 DNA follows: TGCGCCAGCAGCACGACCCCCGGGTTCTGGGATGAGCAGTTCTTC. It is translated as CASSTTPGFWDEQFF. J is TRBJ2-1 and V is TRBV5-1, with D unclear. Germline CDR1 and CDR2: SGHRS and YFSETQ. Trimming pared 4 bases from V and 8 bases from J, leaving 19 bases between. The CDR3 covers 15 residues.

The chain has TRBV5-1 and TRBJ2-1, with 7 bases that match TRBD1. V trimming: 1 base; J trimming: 7 bases; junction bases outside the gene matches: 5. The CDR3 length is 14 residues. Per germline, CDR1 SGHRS and CDR2 YFSETQ. As DNA, the CDR3 is TGCGCCAGCAGCTTGACAGGGGTTGGGAATGAGCAGTTCTTC. Amino acid sequence: CASSLTGVGNEQFF. The full variable domain, rest sourced from reference TRBV5-1 and TRBJ2-1, is KAGVTQTPRYLIKTRGQQVTLSCSPISGHRSVSWYQQTPGQGLQFLFEYFSETQRNKGNFPGRFSGRQFSNSRSEMNVSTLELGDSALYLCASSLTGVGNEQFFGPGTRLTVL.

This clone has only one observation. The chain joins TRBV15 to TRBJ1-1; 7 bases are a match to TRBD1. There are 13 residues in the CDR3. The germline gives CDR1 LNHNV, CDR2 YYDKDF (reference sequence). Trimming cost V 8 bases and J 1 base; bases outside gene matches: 4. This chain's CDR3 is CATRRTGNTEAFF. In DNA form, the CDR3 reads TGTGCCACCCGCCGGACAGGGAACACTGAAGCTTTCTTT.

The chain combines TRBV7-6 with TRBJ1-1; 7 bases map to TRBD1. Looked up from germline, CDR1 is SGHVS and CDR2 is FNYEAQ. V trimming: 4 bases; J trimming: 1 base; junction bases outside the gene matches: 15. The length of the CDR3 is 18 residues. The CDR3 sequence: CASSYSSGGGVGNTEAFF. The DNA of the CDR3 is TGTGCCAGCAGCTACAGCTCAGGAGGGGGCGTTGGGAACACTGAAGCTTTCTTT.

The V and J genes are TRBV28 and TRBJ1-4; D ambiguous. The CDR3 spans 13 residues. V shed 3 bases and J shed 5 bases, with 7 bases lying between them. The germline V gene encodes CDR1 MDHEN and CDR2 SYDVKM. CDR3 nucleotide sequence: TGTGCCAGCAGTTTCAGCCAGAATGAAAAACTGTTTTTT. It codes for CASSFSQNEKLFF.

To note about this clone: A clone one base away is much larger, so this may be a read error. V gene TRBV5-6 combines with J gene TRBJ1-2, with no clear D. The germline CDR1 and CDR2 sequences are SGHDT and YYEEEE. The CDR3 consists of 11 residues. V was clipped by 0 bases and J by 3 bases, with 0 bases between them. The CDR3 here is CASSLDYGYTF. The CDR3 nucleotides read TGTGCCAGCAGCTTGGACTATGGCTACACCTTC.

This chain connects TRBV6-5 to TRBJ2-7, with 8 bases fitting TRBD1. The trim removed 6 bases at V and 0 bases at J, leaving 7 bases unmatched. Germline-derived CDR1 and CDR2 are MNHEY and SVGAGI. The length of the CDR3 is 15 residues. Here the CDR3 DNA reads TGTGCCAGCAGCCTACAGGGGGTCGGCTCCTACGAGCAGTACTTC. This encodes CASSLQGVGSYEQYF.

The chain links TRBV5-1 to TRBJ1-1; weak D call: TRBD1 (6 bases). The germline V gene encodes CDR1 SGHRS and CDR2 YFSETQ. The V end was cut by 1 base, the J end by 3 bases, with 13 bases between. CDR3 length equals 15 residues. The CDR3 protein is CASSLTGWADTEAFF. DNA of the CDR3: TGCGCCAGCAGCTTGACAGGGTGGGCCGACACTGAAGCTTTCTTT.

V usage is TRBV5-1 and J usage is TRBJ2-7; TRBD2 matches at 10 bases. The CDR3 runs to 15 residues. V lost 1 base and J lost 5; bases outside the gene matches: 6. Germline V gives CDR1 SGHRS, CDR2 YFSETQ. CDR3 DNA sequence: TGCGCCAGCAGCTTGTTACTAGCGGGAACCCACGAGCAGTACTTC. Translated: CASSLLLAGTHEQYF.

The genes are TRBV7-9 and TRBJ2-7, with 7 bases fitting TRBD1. J lost 2 bases, V lost 4 bases, and 8 bases had no gene match. Germline assignment: CDR1 SEHNR and CDR2 FQNEAQ (reference sequence). The CDR3 is 15 amino acids. The CDR3 region is CASSSPRTGAYEQYF. In DNA, the CDR3 is TGTGCCAGCAGCTCACCCCGGACAGGCGCCTACGAGCAGTACTTC.